One and the same sample provided the 16 T cell receptor beta chains below, sequenced in a study of tumor-infiltrating lymphocytes in primary liver carcinoma. Co-extraction of both nucleic acids (RNA and DNA) used roughly 19-33 mg of unsorted bulk tissue. Constant-region priming of about 500 ng total RNA yielded TCR beta cDNA. Libraries of TCR beta came from three nested multiplex PCR rounds with slightly modified ARM-PCR. A C-beta reverse primer was combined with TRBV1-TRBV30 forward primers in the first two PCR rounds, and each round had about 10 cycles. MiXCR, run by TCRdb on the multiplex PCR reads, gives a single entry per CDR3 protein. The table lists 40,000 to 60,000 distinct CDR3 sequences, about three quarters of them singletons. Sequencing was carried out using liver tumor tissue from sampling region 5. Subset meaning: tumor region T5, tumor centre. The receptors derive from a man aged 35-49 years with primary liver carcinoma and hepatitis B virus infection.

The V and J genes are TRBV10-1 and TRBJ2-3; D unresolved. CDR3 length equals 14 residues. Germline lookup yields CDR1 WNHNN and CDR2 SYGVQD (reference sequence). Trimming stripped 11 bases from V and 4 bases from J, with 19 bases between. The DNA of the CDR3 is TGCGCCTGCAATGAGTCGGACGGAGCAGATACGCAGTATTTT. Translated, it gives CACNESDGADTQYF.

This clonotype was detected many times. The CDR3 DNA follows: TGTGCCAGCAGTTCACCCCGACAGGGAGGGCAGCCCCAGCATTTT. This translates into CASSSPRQGGQPQHF. This chain connects TRBV28 to TRBJ1-5; 7 bases are a match to TRBD1. There are 15 residues in the CDR3. Unmatched junction bases numbered 10, after V lost 4 bases and J lost 7 bases. Germline V gene sequence: CDR1 MDHEN, CDR2 SYDVKM.

The CDR3 DNA sequence: TGTGCCAGCAGCCAAGACAAGGGGCTCGGTGAAAAACTGTTTTTT. This sequence encodes CASSQDKGLGEKLFF. The chain couples TRBV4-2 to TRBJ1-4; D perhaps matches TRBD1 (5 bases). The CDR3 sequence is 15 residues long. V lost 0 bases, J lost 7 bases, and 12 bases lay in between. The germline gives CDR1 LGHNA, CDR2 YNFKEQ.

This clonotype has only one observation. A much larger clone is a single base away; this may be a read error. The J gene is TRBJ1-2, the V gene TRBV4-2; 7 bases are a match to TRBD1. Germline CDR1 LGHNA, CDR2 YNFKEQ. The CDR3 consists of 14 residues. V lost 7 bases, J lost 3 bases, and 8 bases stayed unmatched. The CDR3 coding sequence is TGTGCCAGCAACCGGGACAGAGCTGACTATGGCTACACCTTC. It is translated as CASNRDRADYGYTF.

With regard to this clonotype: At one end the junction does not follow the germline gene, possibly because of a read error. The chain combines TRBV28 with TRBJ2-2; perhaps TRBD2 as D (6 bases). This CDR3 has 15 amino acids. Germline CDR1 and CDR2: MDHEN and SYDVKM. The CDR3 is CASSLPGGGTGEPFF. CDR3 sequence (DNA): TGTGCCAGCAGTTTACCAGGAGGAGGGACCGGGGAGCCGTTTTTT.

The chain joins TRBV20-1 to TRBJ2-5; TRBD1 agrees at 7 bases. The ends lost 4 bases at V and 2 bases at J; junction bases unmatched: 10. CDR1 and CDR2 (germline): DFQATT, SNEGSKA (reference sequence). The CDR3 has 15 residues. CDR3 DNA sequence: TGCAGTGCTAAGCCTGGACAGGCACTTCAAGAGACCCAGTACTTC. It yields the protein CSAKPGQALQETQYF.

About this clonotype itself: A single base separates this from a much larger clone, so it may be a read error. This chain links TRBV28 with TRBJ1-2; possible D gene TRBD1, 5 bases. Trimming shortened V by 6 bases and J by 7 bases, and 15 bases separated the two germline ends. Per the germline V gene, CDR1 is MDHEN and CDR2 is SYDVKM. The CDR3 is made up of 13 amino acids. CDR3 in DNA: TGTGCCAGCAGGACAGAGGGTCCCTGTGGCTACACCTTC. Amino acids: CASRTEGPCGYTF.

Comment on this clonotype: The junction and the germline gene differ at one end; a read error may be behind it. This chain joins TRBV29-1 and TRBJ2-3, with 9 bases lining up with TRBD1. CDR3 length: 14 residues. CDR1 and CDR2 (germline): SQVTM, ANQGSEA. CDR3 protein: CSVRHGQGTDRQYF. In nucleotides, the CDR3 is TGCAGCGTTAGACACGGACAGGGGACAGATAGGCAGTATTTT.

Regarding this clonotype: One junction end does not reproduce the germline sequence, and a read error may be involved. This chain links TRBV6-5 with TRBJ2-7, with TRBD2 as a possible D gene (6 bases). This CDR3 has 14 residues. CDR1 and CDR2 (germline): MNHEY, SVGAGI. CDR3 in DNA: TGTGCCAGCAATTCAACAGACGGGGGTTACGTGCAGTACTTC. Its protein is CASNSTDGGYVQYF.

This clonotype was seen a few times. This clone may be a read error of a much larger clone one base away. V gene TRBV30 combines with J gene TRBJ2-7; 12 nucleotides match TRBD2. Germline CDR1 GTSNPN, CDR2 SVGIG (reference sequence). The CDR3 runs 14 residues. CDR3 nucleotides: TGTGCCTGGAGGCGACTAGCGGGAGCCTACGAGCTGTACTTC. Protein: CAWRRLAGAYELYF.

The V and J genes are TRBV11-2 and TRBJ2-2; D is tentatively TRBD1 or TRBD2 (5 bases each). Germline V gene sequence: CDR1 SGHAT, CDR2 FQNNGV. This CDR3 region has 15 residues. CDR3: CASRLDRPGARELFF. CDR3 nucleotide sequence: TGTGCTAGTAGATTAGACCGGCCCGGGGCCAGGGAGCTGTTTTTT.

This clonotype was observed a few times. The rearrangement joins TRBV11-1 to TRBJ2-5; perhaps TRBD2 as D (5 bases). This CDR3 is 12 amino acids long. The germline V gene encodes CDR1 SGHAT and CDR2 FQDESV (reference sequence). Trimming left V 6 bases short and J 5 bases short, with 10 bases between. CDR3 DNA sequence: TGTGCCAGCAGTACTAGAGGCGAGACCCAGTACTTC. It translates to CASSTRGETQYF.

This chain links TRBV2 with TRBJ2-7, with D possibly TRBD1 on 5 matching bases. The V gene's germline CDR1 is SNHLY and CDR2 FYNNEI. Trimming left V 7 bases short and J 3 bases short, with 10 bases between. The CDR3 contains 12 residues. CDR3 DNA: TGTGCCAGCACCCCCAGGGACTACGAGCAGTACTTC. Translation: CASTPRDYEQYF. Filled out from reference TRBV2 and TRBJ2-7, the complete variable domain reads EPEVTQTPSHQVTQMGQEVILRCVPISNHLYFYWYRQILGQKVEFLVSFYNNEISEKSEIFDDQFSVERPDGSNFTLKIRSTKLEDSAMYFCASTPRDYEQYFGPGTRLTVT.

This clonotype came up once. The junction differs from germline at one of its ends, possibly a read error. This chain links TRBV6-2 or TRBV6-3 with TRBJ2-2; 7 bases agree with TRBD2. The germline gives CDR1 MNHEY, CDR2 SVGEGT. The CDR3 covers 16 residues. Here the CDR3 DNA reads TGTGCCAGCAGTGAACTTTACGGGCGGGAGATCGGGGAGCCGTTATTT. Its protein is CASSELYGREIGEPLF.

This clonotype was seen a handful of times. One junction end disagrees with the germline gene, perhaps due to a read error. This chain joins TRBV20-1 and TRBJ2-1, with 11 bases that match TRBD2. The length of the CDR3 is 14 residues. Germline-derived CDR1 and CDR2 are DFQATT and SNEGSKA (reference sequence). The DNA of the CDR3 is TGCAGTGCTACGACTAGCGGGACCTACAATGAGCAATTCTTC. The encoded protein is CSATTSGTYNEQFF.

This clonotype occurred a few times. One base away lies a much larger clone, so this may be a sequencing read error. The J gene is TRBJ1-4, the V gene TRBV14; D call uncertain. V was pared by 3 bases and J by 4 bases, with 15 bases between. Germline V CDR1 and CDR2: SGHDN, FVKESK. The length of the CDR3 is 16 residues. CDR3 nucleotides: TGTGCCAGCAGCCAGGAACCGGAACACTTTAATGAAAAACTGTTTTTT. It codes for CASSQEPEHFNEKLFF.